The clone carrying this T cell receptor beta chain was seen ten or more times. The antigen is undetermined. CDR3 regions of TCR beta were amplified from RNA transcripts. HTBI-primed RT-PCR formed the first round, and a multiplex PCR formed the second. Each CDR3 protein gets one entry after TCRdb re-called the multiplex PCR reads with MiXCR. There are roughly 610,000 distinct CDR3 sequences in the sample; about 20% occur only once, and approximately 7% lies in the top ten. Trimming cost V 4 bases and J 4 bases; bases outside gene matches: 3. The V gene's germline CDR1 is SGHRS and CDR2 YFSETQ. The CDR3 is 14 amino acids. Ophthalmopathy not arising within 18 months of follow-up defined hyperthyroidism as stable. The hyperthyroidism patients had a new diagnosis of under 2 months' duration and were aged 18 to 65. Exclusion applied to patients with other autoimmune diseases, uncontrolled infections, pregnancy or lactation.

This sample is drawn from a study of Graves' ophthalmopathy and Graves' hyperthyroidism. Notes on the study in general: Ophthalmopathy could be told apart from stable hyperthyroidism by a 13-signature model (87.88% sensitivity, about 80% specificity).

V is TRBV5-1 and J is TRBJ2-5, with 11 bases that match TRBD2. This clonotype was obtained from a woman aged 18-29 years with stable Graves' hyperthyroidism. Some clones in this sample may be carry-over from other donors' samples. Sequencing input: peripheral blood. As DNA, the CDR3 is TGCGCCAGCAGCACCACTAGCGGGGGAGAGACCCAGTACTTC. Translated: CASSTTSGGETQYF.